This T cell receptor beta chain derives from a study of shared clonotypes between healthy human individuals. Overall study context: The plates for each donor numbered three CD4 naive, three CD4 memory, two CD8 naive and one CD8 memory.

Researchers divided each subset's genomic DNA evenly across several immunoSEQ plates. Method: immunoSEQ multiplex PCR; TCRdb's copy keeps in-frame clones and lacks some. Among around 700,000 clones listed, approximately 73% were seen once. Donors were Caucasian adults residing in Nashville, Tennessee, USA. Study observations and caveats: It was the few donors that limited the genetic and exposure-history diversity represented.

On this clone: Its target is not known.

J was trimmed by 8 bases and V by 1 base; bases with no gene match: 6. The germline gives CDR1 SEHNR, CDR2 FQNEAQ (reference sequence). The CDR3 runs to 15 residues. Material: memory CD4+ T cells sorted from blood. Subset indicated: CD45RA-negative fraction. The sequence was obtained from a woman aged 25-40 years in good health. The V and J genes are TRBV7-9 and TRBJ2-1; 9 positions match TRBD2. CDR3 nucleotides: TGTGCCAGCAGCTTAGGGAGCGGGAGGCAGGATGAGCAGTTCTTC. Its translation: CASSLGSGRQDEQFF.